What follows are 30 T cell receptor beta chains derived from one specimen sequenced in a study of OX40 agonist ivuxolimab in advanced cancers. Measured with immunoSEQ multiplex PCR; TCRdb has only the in-frame clones, and not every one. The profile shows some 86,000 clones, roughly 94% of them singletons. Specimen: CD4+ or CD8+ T cells sorted from blood, collected in a trial of the OX40 agonist ivuxolimab. These receptors all stem from an adult with an advanced solid tumor such as melanoma, head and neck, liver or kidney cancer.

This clone has a single count. V is TRBV27 and J is TRBJ2-5; 7 bases are a match to TRBD1. The germline V gene encodes CDR1 MNHEY and CDR2 SMNVEV (reference sequence). The CDR3 contains 14 residues. Trimming cost V 7 bases and J 5 bases; bases outside gene matches: 10. The CDR3 coding sequence is TGTGCCAGCAACCCGACAGGGTATTCCGAGACCCAGTACTTC. Encoded protein: CASNPTGYSETQYF.

V usage is TRBV9 and J usage is TRBJ2-3; possibly TRBD1 for D (7 bases). CDR1 and CDR2 (germline): SGDLS, YYNGEE. This CDR3 contains 16 residues. Trimming removed 0 bases from V and 3 bases from J, with 14 bases in between. The CDR3 bases are TGTGCCAGCAGCGTAGTTGGAGGGGGCGCAACAGATACGCAGTATTTT. Translation: CASSVVGGGATDTQYF. Drawing the rest from reference TRBV9 and TRBJ2-3, the complete variable domain is DSGVTQTPKHLITATGQRVTLRCSPRSGDLSVYWYQQSLDQGLQFLIQYYNGEERAKGNILERFSAQQFPDLHSELNLSSLELGDSALYFCASSVVGGGATDTQYFGPGTRLTVL.

The CDR3 region is CASSLRVYEQFF. The CDR3 DNA reads as TGTGCCAGCAGCTTAAGGGTCTATGAGCAGTTCTTC. V usage is TRBV7-8 and J usage is TRBJ2-1; D uncertain. The V gene lost 2 bases and the J gene lost 8 bases, with 7 bases spanning the gap. CDR1 and CDR2 from the germline V gene are SGHVS and FQNEAQ. The CDR3 runs to 12 residues. The full variable domain, completed using reference TRBV7-8 and TRBJ2-1, is GAGVSQSPRYKVAKRGQDVALRCDPISGHVSLFWYQQALGQGPEFLTYFQNEAQLDKSGLPSDRFFAERPEGSVSTLKIQRTQQEDSAVYLCASSLRVYEQFFGPGTRLTVL.

V gene TRBV5-6 combines with J gene TRBJ2-7; a weak D match, TRBD1 (5 bases). V was shortened by 4 bases and J by 0 bases, with 14 bases between the two germline ends. Germline V gene lookup returns CDR1 SGHDT and CDR2 YYEEEE. The CDR3 consists of 15 residues. CDR3 region: CASSHTQQGSYEQYF. The CDR3 DNA reads as TGTGCCAGCAGCCACACTCAGCAGGGCTCCTACGAGCAGTACTTC. Full variable domain (remainder filled in from reference TRBV5-6 and TRBJ2-7): DAGVTQSPTHLIKTRGQQVTLRCSPKSGHDTVSWYQQALGQGPQFIFQYYEEEERQRGNFPDRFSGHQFPNYSSELNVNALLLGDSALYLCASSHTQQGSYEQYFGPGTRLTVT.

V usage is TRBV19 and J usage is TRBJ2-1, with 9 bases identical to TRBD2. Germline V gene sequence: CDR1 LNHDA, CDR2 SQIVND (reference sequence). The CDR3 has 14 residues. J lost 6 bases, V lost 5 bases, and 5 bases had no gene match. CDR3 coding DNA: TGTGCCAGTAGTCTCGGACTAGCGACCAATGAGCAGTTCTTC. Encoded protein: CASSLGLATNEQFF.

The chain recombines TRBV19 with TRBJ1-2; possible D gene TRBD1, 5 bases. CDR3 size: 14 residues. CDR1 and CDR2 from the germline V gene are LNHDA and SQIVND (reference sequence). V dropped 5 bases and J dropped 0 bases, with 10 bases sitting between them. The CDR3 nucleotides are TGTGCCAGTAGTCATGGGGGATCTAACTATGGCTACACCTTC. Translating gives CASSHGGSNYGYTF.

The rearrangement links TRBV7-9 to TRBJ1-1; D is ambiguous. There are 14 residues in the CDR3. Germline V CDR1 and CDR2: SEHNR, FQNEAQ (reference sequence). Trimming removed 1 base from V and 4 bases from J, with 10 bases in between. This CDR3 reads CASSLDSGGTEAFF. CDR3 DNA: TGTGCCAGCAGCTTAGACTCAGGAGGCACTGAAGCTTTCTTT.

V gene TRBV7-9 combines with J gene TRBJ2-3, with 15 bases matching TRBD2. J was trimmed by 2 bases and V by 7 bases; bases with no gene match: 7. CDR1 is SEHNR, CDR2 FQNEAQ, per germline (reference sequence). The CDR3 sequence is 17 residues long. CDR3 residues: CASTPGLAGGSTDTQYF. CDR3 coding DNA: TGTGCCAGCACCCCGGGACTAGCGGGAGGTTCCACAGATACGCAGTATTTT.

The rearrangement links TRBV19 to TRBJ1-6, with 7 bases that match TRBD1. Trimming cost V 3 bases and J 8 bases; bases outside gene matches: 7. The CDR3 extends over 15 amino acids. Germline V lookup: CDR1 LNHDA, CDR2 SQIVND (reference sequence). The CDR3 DNA follows: TGTGCCAGTAGTATCCCCGGGACAGTCCATTCACCCCTCCACTTT. Its translation is CASSIPGTVHSPLHF.

The rearrangement links TRBV5-5 to TRBJ2-7; 7 bases map to TRBD1. CDR1 and CDR2 (germline): SGHKS, YYEKEE (reference sequence). V trimming: 2 bases; J trimming: 2 bases; junction bases outside the gene matches: 1. The CDR3 is 13 residues long. CDR3 in amino acids: CASSFGTAYEQYF. The CDR3 nucleotides are TGTGCCAGCAGCTTTGGGACAGCCTACGAGCAGTACTTC.

The CDR3 DNA reads as TGTGCCAGCAGACTTCCCCGGGCACTCTACGAGCAGTACTTC. It specifies CASRLPRALYEQYF. V is TRBV2 and J is TRBJ2-7; D not certain. V was pared by 6 bases and J by 3 bases, with 15 bases between. The CDR3 sequence is 14 residues long. Germline loops: CDR1 SNHLY, CDR2 FYNNEI.

This clone was seen only a few times. The genes are TRBV4-2 and TRBJ2-7, with 12 bases matching TRBD2. Germline loops: CDR1 LGHNA, CDR2 YNFKEQ. This CDR3 comprises 15 residues. The J segment lost 0 bases and the V segment lost 3 bases, leaving 0 bases of the junction unmatched. CDR3: CASSQTSGSSYEQYF. DNA for the CDR3: TGTGCCAGCAGCCAGACTAGCGGGAGCTCCTACGAGCAGTACTTC.

The chain combines TRBV5-4 with TRBJ2-3; possibly TRBD1 for D (6 bases). Germline CDR1 is SGHNT and CDR2 is YYREEE (reference sequence). The CDR3 is 14 amino acids. Trimming removed 4 bases at V and 1 base at J, with 10 bases between. The DNA for the CDR3 is TGTGCCAGCAGCCCGGGACACCGCACAGATACGCAGTATTTT. Translated: CASSPGHRTDTQYF.

The chain carries TRBV4-3 and TRBJ1-2; D remains unclear. This CDR3 comprises 14 residues. Germline V gives CDR1 LGHNA, CDR2 YSLEER. V lost 3 bases to trimming and J lost 2 bases, with 10 bases between them. CDR3 in DNA: TGCGCCAGCAGCCAGGCCAAGGGAAACTATGGCTACACCTTC. This codes for CASSQAKGNYGYTF.

The chain employs TRBV4-3 and TRBJ2-7, with 7 bases matching TRBD2. The CDR3 has 17 amino acids. Germline assignment: CDR1 LGHNA and CDR2 YSLEER. The J segment lost 0 bases and the V segment lost 3 bases, leaving 11 bases of the junction unmatched. The CDR3 region is CASSHYQVERDSYEQYF. In DNA, the CDR3 is TGCGCCAGCAGCCATTACCAGGTGGAGCGGGACTCCTACGAGCAGTACTTC.

The chain has TRBV6-6 and TRBJ1-1, with TRBD1 identical over 10 bases. The germline gives CDR1 MNHNY, CDR2 SVGAGI (reference sequence). CDR3 size: 16 residues. With 0 bases clipped from V and 5 bases from J, the junction kept 6 bases outside the gene matches. The CDR3 DNA follows: TGTGCCAGCAGTTACTCCGGGGACAGGGGTGAAACTGAAGCTTTCTTT. This gives the protein CASSYSGDRGETEAFF.

The rearrangement links TRBV7-6 to TRBJ2-1; the D is unclear. The V gene lost 4 bases and the J gene lost 9 bases, with 25 bases spanning the gap. From germline, CDR1 is SGHVS and CDR2 FNYEAQ. There are 17 residues in the CDR3. CDR3 loop: CASSSTYPGSSDGEQFF. In nucleotides, the CDR3 is TGTGCCAGCAGCTCGACTTACCCGGGTAGCTCTGACGGTGAGCAGTTCTTC.

This clone was seen only a few times. The rearrangement uses TRBV7-3 and TRBJ1-5; tentatively, D is TRBD1 (6 bases). The V end lost 3 bases, the J end lost 4 bases, and 16 bases lay between the germline ends. The germline CDR1 and CDR2 sequences are SGHTA and FQGTGA. This CDR3 has 16 amino acids. Written as DNA, the CDR3 is TGTGCCAGCAGCTTGGCGGACAGAGCTACAAATCAGCCCCAGCATTTT. The encoded protein is CASSLADRATNQPQHF.

The J gene is TRBJ2-3, the V gene TRBV6-6, with TRBD2 matching over 11 bases. This CDR3 spans 16 amino acids. Germline assignment: CDR1 MNHNY and CDR2 SVGAGI (reference sequence). V lost 6 bases to trimming and J lost 1 base; unmatched junction nucleotides: 6. As DNA, the CDR3 is TGTGCCAGCAGCTTAACTAGCGGGAGTGGCACAGATACGCAGTATTTT. Translation: CASSLTSGSGTDTQYF.

The chain carries TRBV6-1 and TRBJ2-7; TRBD2 matches 7 bases. Germline V lookup: CDR1 MNHNS, CDR2 SASEGT. CDR3 length equals 15 residues. The trim removed 4 bases at V and 3 bases at J, leaving 9 bases unmatched. The DNA for the CDR3 is TGTGCCAGCAGTGTCAGCGGGACCGGACTCTACGAGCAGTACTTC. The encoded protein is CASSVSGTGLYEQYF.

Here the CDR3 reads CASSLSEGLGGELFF. The CDR3 nucleotides are TGTGCCAGCAGCTTGTCGGAAGGGCTCGGCGGGGAGCTGTTTTTT. The rearrangement joins TRBV5-8 to TRBJ2-2, with D unclear. CDR3 length: 15 residues. Trimming took off 1 base at V and 7 bases at J, with 14 bases between the two ends. Germline V gene sequence: CDR1 SGHTS, CDR2 YDEGEE.

V gene TRBV7-9 combines with J gene TRBJ2-1; D gene ambiguous. Deletions cut 5 bases from V and 8 bases from J, with 13 bases between. Germline V gene sequence: CDR1 SEHNR, CDR2 FQNEAQ (reference sequence). This CDR3 spans 13 amino acids. CDR3 sequence reads: CASSPPAADEQFF. The CDR3 nucleotides read TGTGCCAGCAGCCCCCCCGCGGCCGATGAGCAGTTCTTC.

Of note for this clone: The same CDR3 arises from other DNA sequences in this sample as well. The V gene is TRBV6-1, the J gene TRBJ2-1; no clear D gene. Trimming left V 1 base short and J 0 bases short, with 7 bases between. The germline V gene encodes CDR1 MNHNS and CDR2 SASEGT. There are 15 residues in the CDR3. In DNA, the CDR3 is TGTGCCAGCAGTGAAGTCGGTAGCTCCTACAATGAGCAGTTCTTC. Protein: CASSEVGSSYNEQFF.

The chain is built from TRBV6-1 and TRBJ1-2, with no clear D. The CDR3 totals 14 residues. Trimming removed 5 bases at V and 5 bases at J, with 15 bases between. Germline CDR1 and CDR2: MNHNS and SASEGT. The CDR3 nucleotides read TGTGCCAGCAGTCCCGAATGGAGCGCTTATGGCTACACCTTC. It codes for CASSPEWSAYGYTF.

The chain combines TRBV2 with TRBJ2-7, with 7 bases matching TRBD1. The germline V gene encodes CDR1 SNHLY and CDR2 FYNNEI. With 8 bases clipped from V and 3 bases from J, the junction kept 10 bases outside the gene matches. The CDR3 is made up of 14 amino acids. CDR3 nucleotides: TGTGCCAGCGAATTGTCGGCAGGGGGCTACGAGCAGTACTTC. Its protein product is CASELSAGGYEQYF.

The CDR3 loop reads CASRTGLAGRDEQFF. The DNA of the CDR3 is TGTGCCAGCAGGACGGGACTAGCGGGAAGGGATGAGCAGTTCTTC. The V and J genes are TRBV11-2 and TRBJ2-1; 13 nucleotides align to TRBD2. Per the germline V gene, CDR1 is SGHAT and CDR2 is FQNNGV. The CDR3 has 15 amino acids. J gave up 8 bases and V 6 bases, and 7 bases lay outside the gene matches.

This rearrangement joins TRBV28 to TRBJ1-3; no reliable D call. Germline-derived CDR1 and CDR2 are MDHEN and SYDVKM. CDR3 length: 14 residues. V was pared by 6 bases and J by 0 bases, with 9 bases between. CDR3 sequence: CASSQQISGNTIYF. CDR3 nucleotide sequence: TGTGCCAGCAGCCAACAGATCTCTGGAAACACCATATATTTT.

The chain combines TRBV4-2 with TRBJ2-3; 9 bases agree with TRBD2. Per germline, CDR1 LGHNA and CDR2 YNFKEQ. The CDR3 has 19 residues. With V trimmed by 0 bases and J by 0 bases, 10 bases remained unmatched. The CDR3 DNA reads as TGTGCCAGCAGCCAAGATCGGCTAGCGGGACCCCCTAGCACAGATACGCAGTATTTT. Translated, it gives CASSQDRLAGPPSTDTQYF.

This clone was detected only once. The chain links TRBV28 to TRBJ2-4; maybe TRBD1 (6 bases). Germline values: CDR1 MDHEN, CDR2 SYDVKM. V was cut by 3 bases and J by 1 base, with 10 bases left in between. The CDR3 spans 15 residues. The CDR3 loop is CASSFRGSAKNIQYF. Written as DNA, the CDR3 is TGTGCCAGCAGTTTTAGGGGGTCGGCCAAAAACATTCAGTACTTC.

The CDR3 DNA sequence: TGTGCCAGCAGCGTAGGGGGGACAGCTAACTATGGCTACACCTTC. Its translation is CASSVGGTANYGYTF. The chain couples TRBV9 to TRBJ1-2, with TRBD1 matching 7 bases. Germline trimming cut 0 bases from V and 0 bases from J; bases unmatched to any gene: 2. Germline lookup yields CDR1 SGDLS and CDR2 YYNGEE. This CDR3 spans 15 amino acids.